This T cell receptor beta chain was recorded in a study of T cell clonotyping in hematopoietic cell transplantation. Study-level findings and limits: Pathologically expanded recipient clonotypes increased progressively from day 30 to day 180 as diversity fell.

Note on this clone: What it binds is not known.

The assay was immunoSEQ multiplex PCR, and TCRdb's table has in-frame clones only and misses some. The sample yields about 10,000 clones, nearly 90% seen once. V was pared by 3 bases and J by 0 bases, with 9 bases between. Germline lookup yields CDR1 SEHNR and CDR2 FQNEAQ (reference sequence). This CDR3 is built from 16 residues. The V call is TRBV7-9, the J call TRBJ2-6, with TRBD1 as a possible D gene (5 bases). The sample in question was PBMCs, obtained 100 days after allogeneic stem cell transplant. The receptor was isolated from a female patient aged 60 to 70 who had an allogeneic stem cell transplant from an unrelated donor, so the T cells may come from the graft donor. Some clones in this sample may be carry-over from other donors' samples. In nucleotides, the CDR3 is TGTGCCAGCAGCTTGACAGTAAACTCTGGGGCCAACGTCCTGACTTTC. Residues: CASSLTVNSGANVLTF. The whole variable domain, remainder taken from reference TRBV7-9 and TRBJ2-6, is DTGVSQNPRHKITKRGQNVTFRCDPISEHNRLYWYRQTLGQGPEFLTYFQNEAQLEKSRLLSDRFSAERPKGSFSTLEIQRTEQGDSAMYLCASSLTVNSGANVLTFGAGSRLTVL.